This T cell receptor (beta chain) originates from a study of blood T cell repertoires in COVID-19. Study-level background: Italy, Spain and the United States were the sources of the convalescent and acute COVID-19 samples. Sample material is recorded as cDNA or gDNA derived from T cells, B-cell-depleted T cells, or PBMCs.

Under the authors' procedure: Reference gene primer amplification yielded estimated nucleated cell counts. TCRdb keeps only in-frame clones here, not all; method: immunoSEQ multiplex PCR. The DNA was the basis for D and trimming; V, J and clone size are from that table. The table shows about 130,000 clones, with around 79% occurring only once. Trimming left V 3 bases short and J 4 bases short, with 4 bases between. The CDR3 extends over 12 amino acids. The germline CDR1 and CDR2 sequences are SGHRS and YFSETQ. The TCR was taken from a man aged 80 or over with acute or convalescent COVID-19. Material for sequencing was peripheral blood. The chain employs TRBV5-1 and TRBJ2-2; D is uncertain. CDR3 protein: CASSSSTGELFF. The DNA for the CDR3 is TGCGCCAGCAGCTCTTCCACCGGGGAGCTGTTTTTT.